The TCR beta chain described here comes from a study of blood T cell repertoires in COVID-19. Across the whole study: Some COVID-19 samples were acute and others convalescent; all came from the United States, Italy and Spain.

V shed 4 bases, J shed 4 bases, and the junction held 8 bases outside the gene matches. CDR1 and CDR2 from the germline V gene are MNHEY and SMNVEV (reference sequence). CDR3 length: 15 residues. The table came from immunoSEQ multiplex PCR; TCRdb's copy has only in-frame clones and leaves some out. The sample holds approximately 120,000 clones, around 74% seen once. Seattle patients were enrolled while actively infected and followed longitudinally. The TCR originated in an older man with COVID-19, enrolled during active disease. The sample was peripheral blood. The chain joins TRBV27 to TRBJ1-2; 8 bases are shared with TRBD1. CDR3 sequence (DNA): TGTGCCAGCAGTTCCTCGGGACAGGCCTTCTATGGCTACACCTTC. Translation: CASSSSGQAFYGYTF.